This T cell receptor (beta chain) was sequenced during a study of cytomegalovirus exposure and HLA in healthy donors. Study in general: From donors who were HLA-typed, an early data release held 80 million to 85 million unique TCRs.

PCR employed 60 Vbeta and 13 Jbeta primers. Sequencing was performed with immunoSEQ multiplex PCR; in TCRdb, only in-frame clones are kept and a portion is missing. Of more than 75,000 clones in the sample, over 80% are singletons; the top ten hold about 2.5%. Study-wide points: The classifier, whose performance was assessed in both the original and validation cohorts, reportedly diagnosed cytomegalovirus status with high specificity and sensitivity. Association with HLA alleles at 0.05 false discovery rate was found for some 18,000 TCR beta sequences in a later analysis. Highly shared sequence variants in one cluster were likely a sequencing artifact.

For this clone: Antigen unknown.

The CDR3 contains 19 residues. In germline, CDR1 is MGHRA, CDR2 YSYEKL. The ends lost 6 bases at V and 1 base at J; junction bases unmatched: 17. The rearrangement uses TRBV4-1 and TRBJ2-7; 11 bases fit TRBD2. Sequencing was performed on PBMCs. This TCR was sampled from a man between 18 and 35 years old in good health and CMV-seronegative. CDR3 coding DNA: TGCGCCAGCAGGGCCAGGGGGACTAGCGGCCTTTCCCCTTCCTACGAGCAGTACTTC. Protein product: CASRARGTSGLSPSYEQYF.